This T cell receptor (beta chain) was found in a study of blood T cell repertoires in COVID-19 (dated by TCRdb to the early 2020s). With regard to the full study: Samples from collaborators originated in the United States, Italy and Spain and spanned both the acute and convalescent phases of COVID-19. The sample metadata nearly always contained a de-identified subject ID, COVID-19 status, age in years and sex. The samples were drawn from two sources: the first 160 participants of the ongoing ImmuneRACE study, and 1,254 subjects contributed by 6 global collaborators. Subjects who had been exposed to COVID-19, were actively infected with it, or had recovered from it provided the deeply sampled blood TCRbeta repertoires that made up the dataset. The material from the prospective study consisted of cDNA or gDNA derived from T cells, B-cell-depleted T cells, or PBMCs. The repertoires were released in a freely available public database meant as a resource for research on the immune response to SARS-CoV-2. Where HLA class I and class II types were available, the types were taken from metadata supplied by the sample provider, not from assay-based typing. The study at large found these results: How much clinical and demographic metadata was included differed by source and by participant, and the metadata was provided uncurated.

The immunoSEQ Assay, a bias-controlled multiplex PCR, was used to amplify TCRbeta CDR3 regions from genomic DNA. In the authors' own workflow: Within the assay, amplification of reference gene primers was used to estimate how many nucleated cells each sample contained. To quantify the absolute abundance of each unique TCRbeta CDR3 rearrangement, sequence reads were collapsed and filtered. For each sample, productive Simpson clonality was calculated as the square root of Simpson's diversity index over productive rearrangements. This is the immuneACCESS table as TCRdb keeps it, with only in-frame sequences that have V and J called. A part of the clones is gone; compared with another copy, unresolved V genes explain less than half, and the rest is unexplained. Clone size and V and J calls were adopted from that table, with D and trimming inferred from the DNA. The sample table holds some 110,000 clones, of which 70% to 90% were seen once. Approximately 2.5% of the sample is held by the ten biggest clonotypes.

Concerning this clone itself: The specificity of this receptor is unknown. No base qualities exist here, and no much larger clone lies one base off it.

V has 4 bases trimmed and J has 7 bases trimmed; junction bases matching no gene number 12. The CDR3 numbers 16 residues from cysteine through phenylalanine. The DNA shown is the 48-base CDR3, in frame from base 1. Sequences ENHRY (CDR1) and SYGVKD (CDR2) are obtained from the germline V gene. The collaborating institutions used their own protocols to collect whole blood in K2EDTA tubes. For TCRbeta analysis, collaborators shipped samples in one of three forms: frozen whole blood, isolated PBMCs, or DNA extracted from either of those sample types. Rearrangement joined TRBV10-3 to TRBJ1-3, and TRBD1 matches 8 of the central bases. This clonotype was sampled from a man aged 25 to 45 with acute or convalescent COVID-19. Sequencing was done on a sample of peripheral blood. CDR3 protein: CAISVPPGGLGNTIYF. The DNA sequence reads TGTGCCATCAGTGTCCCTCCAGGGGGCCTTGGGAACACCATATATTTT.